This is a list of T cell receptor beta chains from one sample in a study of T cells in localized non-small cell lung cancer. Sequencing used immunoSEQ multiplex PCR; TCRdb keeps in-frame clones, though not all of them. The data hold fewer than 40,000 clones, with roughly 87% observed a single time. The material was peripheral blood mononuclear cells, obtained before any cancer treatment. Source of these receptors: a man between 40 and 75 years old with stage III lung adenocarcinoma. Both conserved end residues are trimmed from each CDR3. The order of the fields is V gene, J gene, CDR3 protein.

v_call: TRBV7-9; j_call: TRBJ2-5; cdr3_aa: ASSLFGLASQETQY
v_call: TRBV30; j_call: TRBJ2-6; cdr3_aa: AWSVRLSSGANVLT
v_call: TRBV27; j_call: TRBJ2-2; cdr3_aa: ASSLLSTGMLF
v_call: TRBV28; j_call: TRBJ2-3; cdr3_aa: ASRVQGADTQY
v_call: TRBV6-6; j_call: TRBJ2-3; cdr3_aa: ASLGTSTDTQY
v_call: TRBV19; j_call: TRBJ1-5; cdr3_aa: ASSSTDRGSDQPQH
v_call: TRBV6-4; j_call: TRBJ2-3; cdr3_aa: ASSLSGEGDTQY
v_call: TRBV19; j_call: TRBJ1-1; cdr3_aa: ASSQISGGNTEAF
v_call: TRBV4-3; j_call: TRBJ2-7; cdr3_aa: ASSLGQGYEQY
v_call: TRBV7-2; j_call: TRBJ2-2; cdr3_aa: ASSLGSQNTGELF
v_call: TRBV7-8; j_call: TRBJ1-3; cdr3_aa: ASSLTPSGNTIY
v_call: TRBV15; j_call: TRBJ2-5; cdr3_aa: ATSKALETQY
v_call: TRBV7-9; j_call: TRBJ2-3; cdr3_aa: ASSSSGGTSDTQY
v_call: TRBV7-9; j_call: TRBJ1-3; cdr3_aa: ASTYSRVVGNTIY
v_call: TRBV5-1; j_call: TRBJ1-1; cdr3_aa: ASSLRTSPLTEAF
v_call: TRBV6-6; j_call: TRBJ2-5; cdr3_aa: ASSLNRDTETQY